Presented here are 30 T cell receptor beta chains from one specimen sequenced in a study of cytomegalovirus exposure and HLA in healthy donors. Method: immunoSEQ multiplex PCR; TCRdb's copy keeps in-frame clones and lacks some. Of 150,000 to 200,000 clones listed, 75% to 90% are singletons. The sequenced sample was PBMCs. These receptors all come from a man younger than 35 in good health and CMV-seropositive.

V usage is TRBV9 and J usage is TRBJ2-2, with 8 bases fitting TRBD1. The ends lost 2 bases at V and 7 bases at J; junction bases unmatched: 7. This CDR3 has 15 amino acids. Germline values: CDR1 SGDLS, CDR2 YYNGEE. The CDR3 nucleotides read TGTGCCAGCAGCGTCGACTCAGGGGGCGTCGGGGAGCTGTTTTTT. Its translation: CASSVDSGGVGELFF.

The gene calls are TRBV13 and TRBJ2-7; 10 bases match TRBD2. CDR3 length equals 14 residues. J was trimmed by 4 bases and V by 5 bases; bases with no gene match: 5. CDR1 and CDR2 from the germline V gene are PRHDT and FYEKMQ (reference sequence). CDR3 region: CASSLGLATYEQYF. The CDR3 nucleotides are TGTGCCAGCAGCCTGGGACTAGCGACATACGAGCAGTACTTC.

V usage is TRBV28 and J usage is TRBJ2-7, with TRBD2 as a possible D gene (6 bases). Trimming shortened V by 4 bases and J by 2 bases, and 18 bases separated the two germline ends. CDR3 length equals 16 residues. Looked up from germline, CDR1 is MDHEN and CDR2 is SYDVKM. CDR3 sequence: CASSSLDYLGTYEQYF. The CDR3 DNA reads TGTGCCAGCAGTTCCCTGGACTACCTGGGGACCTACGAGCAGTACTTC.

CDR3 sequence reads: CASSQPEAGVGNEQFF. The CDR3 coding sequence is TGTGCCAGCAGCCAGCCAGAAGCGGGAGTGGGCAATGAGCAGTTCTTC. J is TRBJ2-1 and V is TRBV4-2; TRBD2 aligns across 8 bases. This CDR3 region has 16 residues. From germline, CDR1 is LGHNA and CDR2 YNFKEQ. V lost 3 bases to trimming and J lost 6 bases; unmatched junction nucleotides: 10.

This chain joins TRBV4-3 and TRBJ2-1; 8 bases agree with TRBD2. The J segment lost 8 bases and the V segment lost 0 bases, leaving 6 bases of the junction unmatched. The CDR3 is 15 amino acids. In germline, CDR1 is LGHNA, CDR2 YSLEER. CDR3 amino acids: CASSQDVGRADEQFF. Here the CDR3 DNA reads TGCGCCAGCAGCCAAGATGTCGGGAGGGCGGATGAGCAGTTCTTC.

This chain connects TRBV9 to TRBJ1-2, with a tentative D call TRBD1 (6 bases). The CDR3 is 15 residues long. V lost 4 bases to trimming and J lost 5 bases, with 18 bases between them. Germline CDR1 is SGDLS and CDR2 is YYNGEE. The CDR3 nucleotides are TGTGCCAGCAGCCCCCGAGTCCCTACAGGGTATGGCTACACCTTC. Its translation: CASSPRVPTGYGYTF.

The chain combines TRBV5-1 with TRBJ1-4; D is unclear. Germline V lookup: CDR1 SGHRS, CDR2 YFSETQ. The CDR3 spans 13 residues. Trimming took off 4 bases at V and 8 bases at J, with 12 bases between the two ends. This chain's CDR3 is CASSLEPEEKLFF. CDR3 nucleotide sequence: TGCGCCAGCAGCCTTGAACCGGAGGAAAAACTGTTTTTT.

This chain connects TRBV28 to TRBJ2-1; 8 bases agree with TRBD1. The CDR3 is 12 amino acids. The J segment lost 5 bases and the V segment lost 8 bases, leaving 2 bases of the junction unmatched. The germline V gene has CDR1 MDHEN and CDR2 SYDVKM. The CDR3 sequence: CASWDRNNEQFF. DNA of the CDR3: TGTGCCAGCTGGGACAGGAACAATGAGCAGTTCTTC.

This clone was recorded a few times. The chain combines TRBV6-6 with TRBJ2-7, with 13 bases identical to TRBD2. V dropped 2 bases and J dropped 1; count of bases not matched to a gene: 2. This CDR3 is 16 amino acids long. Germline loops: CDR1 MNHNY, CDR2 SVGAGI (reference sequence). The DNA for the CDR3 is TGTGCCAGCAGTTACAGGACTAGCGGGGGATCCTACGAGCAGTACTTC. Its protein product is CASSYRTSGGSYEQYF.

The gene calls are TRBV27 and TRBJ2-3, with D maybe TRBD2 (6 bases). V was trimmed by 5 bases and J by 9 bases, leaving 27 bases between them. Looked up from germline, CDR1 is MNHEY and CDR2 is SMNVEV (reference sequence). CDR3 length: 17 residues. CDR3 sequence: CASSPRLPTSTLETQYF. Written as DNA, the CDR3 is TGTGCCAGCAGTCCACGATTACCCACTAGCACGCTAGAGACGCAGTATTTT.

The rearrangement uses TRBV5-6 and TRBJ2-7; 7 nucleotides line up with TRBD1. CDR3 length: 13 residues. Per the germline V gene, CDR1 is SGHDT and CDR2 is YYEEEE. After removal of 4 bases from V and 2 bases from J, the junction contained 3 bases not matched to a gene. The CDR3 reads CASSQGQTYEQYF. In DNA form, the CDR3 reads TGTGCCAGCAGCCAGGGACAGACCTACGAGCAGTACTTC.

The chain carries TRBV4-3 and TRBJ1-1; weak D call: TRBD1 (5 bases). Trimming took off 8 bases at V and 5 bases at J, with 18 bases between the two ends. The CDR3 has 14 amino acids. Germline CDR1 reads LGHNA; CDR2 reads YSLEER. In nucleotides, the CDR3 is TGCGCCAGCGCCCCCGCCGGGGGACTGACTGAAGCTTTCTTT. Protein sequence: CASAPAGGLTEAFF.

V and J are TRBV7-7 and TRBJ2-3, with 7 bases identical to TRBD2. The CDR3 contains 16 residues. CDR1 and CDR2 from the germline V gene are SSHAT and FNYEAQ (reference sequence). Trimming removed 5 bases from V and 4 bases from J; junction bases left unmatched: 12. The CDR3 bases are TGTGCCAGCAGCCCGCTGGTGGGGAGGGGCGCAGATACGCAGTATTTT. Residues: CASSPLVGRGADTQYF.

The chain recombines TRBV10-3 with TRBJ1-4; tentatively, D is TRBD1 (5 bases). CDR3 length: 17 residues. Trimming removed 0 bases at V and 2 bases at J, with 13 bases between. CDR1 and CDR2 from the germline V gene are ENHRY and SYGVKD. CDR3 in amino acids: CAISESTRRGTNEKLFF. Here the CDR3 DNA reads TGTGCCATCAGTGAGTCGACTCGTCGGGGGACTAATGAAAAACTGTTTTTT.

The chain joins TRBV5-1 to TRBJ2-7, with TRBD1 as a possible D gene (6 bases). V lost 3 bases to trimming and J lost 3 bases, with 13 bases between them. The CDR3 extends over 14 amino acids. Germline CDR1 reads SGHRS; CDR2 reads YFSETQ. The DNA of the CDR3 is TGCGCCAGCAGCTCCCGGGACACACTCTACGAGCAGTACTTC. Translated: CASSSRDTLYEQYF.

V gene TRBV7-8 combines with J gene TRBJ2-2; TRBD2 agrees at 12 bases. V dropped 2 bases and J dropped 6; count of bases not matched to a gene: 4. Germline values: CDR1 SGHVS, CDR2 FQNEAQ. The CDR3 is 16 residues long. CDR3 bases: TGTGCCAGCAGCTTATTGACTAGCGGGAGCCCCGGGGAGCTGTTTTTT. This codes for CASSLLTSGSPGELFF.

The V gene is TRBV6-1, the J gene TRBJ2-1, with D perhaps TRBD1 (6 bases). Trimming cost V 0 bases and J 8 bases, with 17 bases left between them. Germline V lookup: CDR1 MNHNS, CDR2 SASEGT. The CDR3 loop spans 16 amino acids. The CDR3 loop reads CASSEAFLGAGYEQFF. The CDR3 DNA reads TGTGCCAGCAGTGAAGCCTTTCTGGGGGCTGGCTATGAGCAGTTCTTC.

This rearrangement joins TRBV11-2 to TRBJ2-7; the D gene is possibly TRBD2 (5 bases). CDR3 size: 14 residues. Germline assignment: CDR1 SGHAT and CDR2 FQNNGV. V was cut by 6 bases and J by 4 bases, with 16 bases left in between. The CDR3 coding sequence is TGTGCCAGCAGTCGACGCGGGCTAGTATACGAGCAGTACTTC. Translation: CASSRRGLVYEQYF.

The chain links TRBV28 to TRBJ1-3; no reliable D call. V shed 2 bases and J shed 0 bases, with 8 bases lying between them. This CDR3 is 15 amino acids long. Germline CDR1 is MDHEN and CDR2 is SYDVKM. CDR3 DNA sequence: TGTGCCAGCAGTTTAGGTGAGGACTCTGGAAACACCATATATTTT. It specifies CASSLGEDSGNTIYF. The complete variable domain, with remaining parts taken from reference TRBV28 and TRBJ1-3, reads DVKVTQSSRYLVKRTGEKVFLECVQDMDHENMFWYRQDPGLGLRLIYFSYDVKMKEKGDIPEGYSVSREKKERFSLILESASTNQTSMYLCASSLGEDSGNTIYFGEGSWLTVV.

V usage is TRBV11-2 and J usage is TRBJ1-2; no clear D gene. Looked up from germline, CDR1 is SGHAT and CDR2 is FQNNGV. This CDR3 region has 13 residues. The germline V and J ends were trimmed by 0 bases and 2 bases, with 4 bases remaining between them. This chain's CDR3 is CASSLDRNYGYTF. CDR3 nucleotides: TGTGCCAGCAGCTTAGACAGGAACTATGGCTACACCTTC.

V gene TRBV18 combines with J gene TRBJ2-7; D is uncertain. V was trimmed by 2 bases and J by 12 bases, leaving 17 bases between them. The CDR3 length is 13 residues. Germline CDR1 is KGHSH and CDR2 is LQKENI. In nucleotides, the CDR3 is TGTGCCAGCTCACCATCGGCGGAGACTTTCGGGTACTTC. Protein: CASSPSAETFGYF.

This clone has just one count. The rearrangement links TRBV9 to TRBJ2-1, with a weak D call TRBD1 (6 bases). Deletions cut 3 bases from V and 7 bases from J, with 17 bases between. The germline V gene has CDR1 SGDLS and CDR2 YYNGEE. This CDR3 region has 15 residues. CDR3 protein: CASSDEFRDRNEQFF. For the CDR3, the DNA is TGTGCCAGCAGCGACGAATTCAGAGACAGGAATGAGCAGTTCTTC.

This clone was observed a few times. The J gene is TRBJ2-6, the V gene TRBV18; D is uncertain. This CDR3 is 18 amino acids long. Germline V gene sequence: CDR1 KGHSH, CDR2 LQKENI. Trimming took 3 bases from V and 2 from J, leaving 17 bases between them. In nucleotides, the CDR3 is TGTGCCAGCTCACCGCTTAACAGCCTTGACGCTGGGGCCAACGTCCTGACTTTC. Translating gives CASSPLNSLDAGANVLTF. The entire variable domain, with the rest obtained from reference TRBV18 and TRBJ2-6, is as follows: NAGVMQNPRHLVRRRGQEARLRCSPMKGHSHVYWYRQLPEEGLKFMVYLQKENIIDESGMPKERFSAEFPKEGPSILRIQQVVRGDSAAYFCASSPLNSLDAGANVLTFGAGSRLTVL.

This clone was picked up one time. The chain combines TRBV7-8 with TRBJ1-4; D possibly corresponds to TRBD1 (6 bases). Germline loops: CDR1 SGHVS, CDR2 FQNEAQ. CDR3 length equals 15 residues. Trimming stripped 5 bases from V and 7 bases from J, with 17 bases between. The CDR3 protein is CASSTRGGGGEKLFF. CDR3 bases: TGTGCCAGCAGCACCCGAGGGGGTGGGGGTGAAAAACTGTTTTTT.

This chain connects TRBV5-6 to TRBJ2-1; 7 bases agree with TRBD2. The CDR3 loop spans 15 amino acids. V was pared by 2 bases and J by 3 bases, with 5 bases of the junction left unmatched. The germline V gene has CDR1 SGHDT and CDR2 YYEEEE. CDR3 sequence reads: CASSFGGTFYNEQFF. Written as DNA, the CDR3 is TGTGCCAGCAGCTTCGGGGGGACCTTCTACAATGAGCAGTTCTTC.

The CDR3 DNA follows: TGTGCCAGCAGTCCCGAGGTGACTCGGGACAGCTCCTACGAGCAGTACTTC. Its translation is CASSPEVTRDSSYEQYF. The chain couples TRBV28 to TRBJ2-7, with TRBD1 identical over 7 bases. J gave up 0 bases and V 5 bases, and 13 bases lay outside the gene matches. Germline loops: CDR1 MDHEN, CDR2 SYDVKM. CDR3 length: 17 amino acids.

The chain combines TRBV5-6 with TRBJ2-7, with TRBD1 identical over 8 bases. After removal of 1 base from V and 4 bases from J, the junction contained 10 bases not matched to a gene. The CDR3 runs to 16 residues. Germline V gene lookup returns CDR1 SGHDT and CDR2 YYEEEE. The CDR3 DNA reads TGTGCCAGCAGCTTGACAGGCGTGACAGGGGCATACGAGCAGTACTTC. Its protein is CASSLTGVTGAYEQYF. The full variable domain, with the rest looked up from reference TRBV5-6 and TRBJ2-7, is DAGVTQSPTHLIKTRGQQVTLRCSPKSGHDTVSWYQQALGQGPQFIFQYYEEEERQRGNFPDRFSGHQFPNYSSELNVNALLLGDSALYLCASSLTGVTGAYEQYFGPGTRLTVT.

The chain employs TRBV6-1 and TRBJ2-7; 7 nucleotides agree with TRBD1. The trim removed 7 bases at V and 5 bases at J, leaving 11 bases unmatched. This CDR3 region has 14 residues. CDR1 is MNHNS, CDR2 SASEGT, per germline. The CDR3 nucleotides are TGTGCCAGCATTCTCTCAGGGGGAAGCCACGAGCAGTACTTC. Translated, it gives CASILSGGSHEQYF.

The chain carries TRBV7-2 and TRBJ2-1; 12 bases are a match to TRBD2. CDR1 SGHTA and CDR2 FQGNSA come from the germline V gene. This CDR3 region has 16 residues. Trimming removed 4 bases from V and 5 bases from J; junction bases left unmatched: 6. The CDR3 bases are TGTGCCAGCAGCTCCTCTAGCGGGAGGGCCAACAATGAGCAGTTCTTC. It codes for CASSSSSGRANNEQFF.

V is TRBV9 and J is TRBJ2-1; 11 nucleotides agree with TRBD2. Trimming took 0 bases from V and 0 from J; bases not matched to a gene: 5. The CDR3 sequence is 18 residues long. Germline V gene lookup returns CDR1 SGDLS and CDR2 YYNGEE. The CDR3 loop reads CASSVEGGLAASYNEQFF. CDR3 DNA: TGTGCCAGCAGCGTAGAGGGGGGACTAGCGGCCTCCTACAATGAGCAGTTCTTC.